The clone carrying this TCR beta chain has just a few counts. Its antigen is unknown. The data originate from a study of molecular identifiers for immune sequencing clone quantification. Across the study: In the replicates, RNA derived from about 21,000 or 97,000 naive CD8 cells was divided into five parts, and four were sequenced.

General observations from the study: Clones above 20 RNA copies held over 99% of effector molecules, under 1% in naive cells. Among about 1 million naive cells, as was reported, spiked Jurkat TCR RNA from one cell was detectable.

TCRdb analysed the PCR reads with MiXCR anew, one entry per CDR3 protein. The sample contains hundreds of thousands of distinct CDR3 sequences, roughly 27% of which appear only once. CDR1 LNHDA and CDR2 SQIVND come from the germline V gene (reference sequence). The CDR3 is 13 amino acids. Trimming shortened V by 3 bases and J by 5 bases, and 10 bases separated the two germline ends. This clonotype was obtained from a human donor in good health. Some libraries in this study had Jurkat cell RNA spiked in. The rearrangement uses TRBV19 and TRBJ2-5; tentatively, D is TRBD1 (5 bases). Source material: naive CD8+ T cells from blood, with Jurkat cell RNA spiked in. The subset: FACS-sorted CD8+CD4-CCR7+CD45RA+ naive T cells. The DNA for the CDR3 is TGTGCCAGTAGTATCTCAGGGATGGAGACCCAGTACTTC. Translating it yields CASSISGMETQYF. Drawing the rest from reference TRBV19 and TRBJ2-5, the complete variable domain is DGGITQSPKYLFRKEGQNVTLSCEQNLNHDAMYWYRQDPGQGLRLIYYSQIVNDFQKGDIAEGYSVSREKKESFPLTVTSAQKNPTAFYLCASSISGMETQYFGPGTRLLVL.